The rows below give T cell receptor beta chains drawn from one sample of a study of blood T cell repertoires in COVID-19. Produced via immunoSEQ multiplex PCR; TCRdb's table is partial and in-frame only. The sample consists of some 410,000 clones, 88% of them appearing once. The sequenced sample consisted of PBMCs or T cells enriched from blood (not recorded which). The origin of the receptors is a woman younger than 45 with acute COVID-19. Each CDR3 is given with its conserved first and last residue. A D gene is named only where the DNA matches it firmly. For some rows the clone size is stated as once, few or many, or as a class when expanded; others skip it.

clone size: .; V gene: TRBV29-1; J gene: TRBJ2-7; D gene: .; CDR3 DNA: TGCAGCGTTCGCATAAAGCGAGCCTACGAGCAGTACTTC; CDR3 protein: CSVRIKRAYEQYF
clone size: once; V gene: TRBV6-1; J gene: TRBJ2-7; D gene: .; CDR3 DNA: TGTGCCAGCAGTGATGGGGGGTGGCAGTACTTC; CDR3 protein: CASSDGGWQYF
clone size: .; V gene: TRBV24-1; J gene: TRBJ2-7; D gene: TRBD1; CDR3 DNA: TGTGCCACCAGGGACAGGATCGGCGAGCAGTACTTC; CDR3 protein: CATRDRIGEQYF
clone size: .; V gene: TRBV2; J gene: TRBJ1-2; D gene: .; CDR3 DNA: TGTGCCAGCAGTTCGGACAGAACTAACTATGGCTACACCTTC; CDR3 protein: CASSSDRTNYGYTF
clone size: .; V gene: TRBV12-3/TRBV12-4; J gene: TRBJ2-3; D gene: .; CDR3 DNA: TGTGCCAGCAGGCCGCGGGGTCCAGATACGCAGTATTTT; CDR3 protein: CASRPRGPDTQYF
clone size: .; V gene: TRBV6-1; J gene: TRBJ2-3; D gene: TRBD2; CDR3 DNA: TGTGCCAGCAGTGAAGTAGTAGCGGGGGGGAGCACAGATACGCAGTATTTT; CDR3 protein: CASSEVVAGGSTDTQYF
clone size: .; V gene: TRBV28; J gene: TRBJ1-4; D gene: TRBD1; CDR3 DNA: TGTGCCAGCAGCCCTTCGGGACAGGGAGGGGAAAAACTGTTTTTT; CDR3 protein: CASSPSGQGGEKLFF
clone size: .; V gene: TRBV20-1; J gene: TRBJ2-7; D gene: TRBD2; CDR3 DNA: TGCAGTGCTAGTGCAGCGGGGTACTACGAGCAGTACTTC; CDR3 protein: CSASAAGYYEQYF
clone size: .; V gene: TRBV10-3; J gene: TRBJ1-2; D gene: .; CDR3 DNA: TGTGCCATCCTCCTTGAGCGAACTTATGGCTACACCTTC; CDR3 protein: CAILLERTYGYTF
clone size: .; V gene: TRBV9; J gene: TRBJ1-4; D gene: TRBD1; CDR3 DNA: TGTGCCAGCAGCAAGGGGACAGGGGGCAATGAAAAACTGTTTTTT; CDR3 protein: CASSKGTGGNEKLFF
clone size: .; V gene: TRBV7-2; J gene: TRBJ2-7; D gene: .; CDR3 DNA: TGTGCCAGCAGCTCTTCAACGAGGGATGGGAACTACGAGCAGTACTTC; CDR3 protein: CASSSSTRDGNYEQYF
clone size: once; V gene: TRBV20-1; J gene: TRBJ1-4; D gene: .; CDR3 DNA: TGCAGTGCTAGTAATTACGGGGAGGTGGGGGAAAAACTGTTTTTT; CDR3 protein: CSASNYGEVGEKLFF
clone size: many; V gene: TRBV2; J gene: TRBJ2-1; D gene: TRBD1; CDR3 DNA: TGTGCCAGCAGTGACGAGGGGGCGCACAATGAGCAGTTCTTC; CDR3 protein: CASSDEGAHNEQFF
clone size: .; V gene: TRBV5-1; J gene: TRBJ2-1; D gene: TRBD1; CDR3 DNA: TGCGCCAGCAGCTTGGCCGGGACAGGGATCAATGAGCAGTTCTTC; CDR3 protein: CASSLAGTGINEQFF
clone size: .; V gene: TRBV4-3; J gene: TRBJ2-7; D gene: .; CDR3 DNA: TGCGCCAGCAGCCAAGCTCCGCTCCAGGGTACCCACGAGCAGTACTTC; CDR3 protein: CASSQAPLQGTHEQYF
clone size: .; V gene: TRBV9; J gene: TRBJ2-7; D gene: .; CDR3 DNA: TGTGCCAGCAGCGACAACTCCTACGAGCAGTACTTC; CDR3 protein: CASSDNSYEQYF
clone size: .; V gene: TRBV6-5; J gene: TRBJ2-3; D gene: TRBD1; CDR3 DNA: TGTGCCACGATCTATCGGGACAGGAGCGCAGATACGCAGTATTTT; CDR3 protein: CATIYRDRSADTQYF
clone size: .; V gene: TRBV7-2; J gene: TRBJ1-5; D gene: TRBD1; CDR3 DNA: TGTGCCAGCAGCTTAGGACAGGGCAGGGGCCAGCCCCAGCATTTT; CDR3 protein: CASSLGQGRGQPQHF
clone size: .; V gene: TRBV15; J gene: TRBJ1-5; D gene: .; CDR3 DNA: TGTGCCACCAGCCCTAGTGCGGGGACCAATCAGCCCCAGCATTTT; CDR3 protein: CATSPSAGTNQPQHF
clone size: .; V gene: TRBV7-8; J gene: TRBJ1-5; D gene: .; CDR3 DNA: TGTGCCAGCCGCCGTCCCGAAGCAGGGGGCAATCAGCCCCAGCATTTT; CDR3 protein: CASRRPEAGGNQPQHF
clone size: .; V gene: TRBV5-6; J gene: TRBJ2-7; D gene: TRBD1; CDR3 DNA: TGTGCCAGCAGCTGGGGGACAGGGAACCACGAGCAGTACTTC; CDR3 protein: CASSWGTGNHEQYF
clone size: .; V gene: TRBV7-9; J gene: TRBJ1-6; D gene: TRBD1; CDR3 DNA: TGTGCCAGCAGCCCCCGGGACAGGGGGTTGGATAATTCACCCCTCCACTTT; CDR3 protein: CASSPRDRGLDNSPLHF
clone size: .; V gene: TRBV24-1; J gene: TRBJ2-6; D gene: TRBD1; CDR3 DNA: TGTGCCACCAGTGATCCCGGACAGGGCTCTGGGGCCAACGTCCTGACTTTC; CDR3 protein: CATSDPGQGSGANVLTF
clone size: .; V gene: TRBV11-2; J gene: TRBJ1-4; D gene: .; CDR3 DNA: TGTGCCAGCAGCTCCCTGAGGCGGGGCGAAAAACTGTTTTTT; CDR3 protein: CASSSLRRGEKLFF
clone size: .; V gene: TRBV5-8; J gene: TRBJ2-3; D gene: .; CDR3 DNA: TGTGCCAGCAGCATAGGGACACTCCCAAGCACAGATACGCAGTATTTT; CDR3 protein: CASSIGTLPSTDTQYF
clone size: .; V gene: TRBV7-8; J gene: TRBJ1-2; D gene: .; CDR3 DNA: TGTGCCAGCAGCTTAAGGCAGGCTGATGGCTACACCTTC; CDR3 protein: CASSLRQADGYTF
clone size: .; V gene: TRBV14; J gene: TRBJ2-4; D gene: TRBD1; CDR3 DNA: TGTGCCAGCAGCCAGACACAGGGGGCAGAGAACATTCAGTACTTC; CDR3 protein: CASSQTQGAENIQYF
clone size: .; V gene: TRBV29-1; J gene: TRBJ2-3; D gene: .; CDR3 DNA: TGCAGCGTTGCTCGGGTAGGCACAGATACGCAGTATTTT; CDR3 protein: CSVARVGTDTQYF
clone size: .; V gene: TRBV4-2; J gene: TRBJ1-4; D gene: TRBD1; CDR3 DNA: TGTGCCAGCACCCTAGTCGGACAGGGGCCGGAAAAACTGTTTTTT; CDR3 protein: CASTLVGQGPEKLFF
clone size: .; V gene: TRBV28; J gene: TRBJ1-2; D gene: .; CDR3 DNA: TGTGCCAGCAGTGGACTCTCCTATGGCTACACCTTC; CDR3 protein: CASSGLSYGYTF
clone size: once; V gene: TRBV12-3/TRBV12-4; J gene: TRBJ1-4; D gene: .; CDR3 DNA: TGTGCCAGCAGTTTCTTTACTAATGAAAAACTGTTTTTT; CDR3 protein: CASSFFTNEKLFF
clone size: .; V gene: TRBV5-1; J gene: TRBJ1-1; D gene: TRBD1; CDR3 DNA: TGCGCCAGCAGCCCGGACAGGGATCCTGCTTTCTTT; CDR3 protein: CASSPDRDPAFF
clone size: .; V gene: TRBV5-1; J gene: TRBJ1-2; D gene: .; CDR3 DNA: TGCGCCAGCAGCCCCGGACAGTCTAACTATGGCTACACCTTC; CDR3 protein: CASSPGQSNYGYTF
clone size: .; V gene: TRBV7-9; J gene: TRBJ1-1; D gene: .; CDR3 DNA: TGTGCCAGCAGAAGGGAGGCCACTGAAGCTTTCTTT; CDR3 protein: CASRREATEAFF
clone size: .; V gene: TRBV18; J gene: TRBJ2-2; D gene: .; CDR3 DNA: TGTGCCAGCTCACCAGTTGTTGGACAAAATTACGGCGGGGAGCTGTTTTTT; CDR3 protein: CASSPVVGQNYGGELFF
clone size: .; V gene: TRBV27; J gene: TRBJ1-1; D gene: .; CDR3 DNA: TGTGCCAGCAGTTTGTCCGGAGGCACTGAAGCTTTCTTT; CDR3 protein: CASSLSGGTEAFF
clone size: .; V gene: TRBV19; J gene: TRBJ2-6; D gene: .; CDR3 DNA: TGTGCCAGTAGTTCAGATCACAGGGTCTCTGGGGCCAACGTCCTGACTTTC; CDR3 protein: CASSSDHRVSGANVLTF
clone size: .; V gene: TRBV6-4; J gene: TRBJ2-4; D gene: TRBD1; CDR3 DNA: TGTGCCAGCAGTGAGTACAGGGGGTTAAACATTCAGTACTTC; CDR3 protein: CASSEYRGLNIQYF
clone size: .; V gene: TRBV6-6; J gene: TRBJ1-2; D gene: TRBD1; CDR3 DNA: TGTGCCAGCAGTCCCACTTGGGGACAGGGGCGCCAGGGCGGAGGCTACACCTTC; CDR3 protein: CASSPTWGQGRQGGGYTF